These T cell receptor beta chains were read from a single sample in a study of T cell responses to AZD1222 COVID-19 vaccine. Clones were read by immunoSEQ multiplex PCR, and TCRdb kept only the in-frame ones, dropping some. The sample lists about 150,000 clones, just over 90% occurring once. Here the sequenced sample was peripheral blood, taken 28 days after the second AZD1222 dose. These receptor sequences come from an adult who received the AZD1222 COVID-19 vaccine. The CDR3 runs from the conserved cysteine through the conserved F or W. Fields, in order: V gene, J gene, CDR3 protein.

>TRBV19|TRBJ2-7
CASSSPGGPHYYEQYF
>TRBV15|TRBJ2-3
CATSWDRGGTDTQYF
>TRBV6-5|TRBJ1-6
CASSRTGVNSPLHF
>TRBV4-1|TRBJ2-2
CASSHRDSNTGELFF
>TRBV6-1|TRBJ1-5
CASSEAPPGARSNQPQHF
>TRBV30|TRBJ1-1
CAWTHGTLTTEAFF
>TRBV6-5|TRBJ2-3
CASSQQGFSTDTQYF
>TRBV7-2|TRBJ1-2
CASSLARGDYGYTF
>TRBV3-1/TRBV3-2|TRBJ1-2
CASSVGGAGNYGYTF
>TRBV12-3/TRBV12-4|TRBJ1-2
CASSKDGYGGYTF
>TRBV5-4|TRBJ1-1
CASSLATPNTEAFF
>TRBV27|TRBJ2-7
CASSARDVRYEQYF
>TRBV6-5|TRBJ2-1
CASIGRDRYNEQFF
>TRBV2|TRBJ1-3
CASSPQGHGNTIYF
>TRBV14|TRBJ1-4
CASSQGGLPYNEKLFF
>TRBV7-3|TRBJ2-1
CASSTRGGPYNEQFF
>TRBV10-2|TRBJ2-5
CASSELIGRETQYF
>TRBV9|TRBJ2-2
CASSSRLAGGTGELFF
>TRBV18|TRBJ1-2
CASSPRQGGLDYGYTF
>TRBV3-1/TRBV3-2|TRBJ2-1
CASSGAWGSPNEQFF
>TRBV6-1|TRBJ1-2
CASSAKGQGLNYGYTF
>TRBV10-3|TRBJ1-3
CAIGQGDSGNTIYF
>TRBV30|TRBJ2-7
CAWSDGRAYGDIYEQYF
>TRBV6-5|TRBJ1-2
CASRAEGGPNYGYTF
>TRBV9|TRBJ2-1
CASSQTREGRGEQFF
>TRBV5-1|TRBJ2-3
CASSLGAAGGSTDTQYF
>TRBV25-1|TRBJ1-2
CASSDTGNYGYTF
>TRBV2|TRBJ2-7
CASNTLQGYEQYF
>TRBV5-1|TRBJ1-3
CASSNVGGNTIYF
>TRBV12-5|TRBJ2-1
CASGLTRSGRGGYNEQFF
>TRBV12-3/TRBV12-4|TRBJ1-1
CASRTGGNTEAFF
>TRBV29-1|TRBJ1-2
CSVRPNRGVLYGYTF
>TRBV18|TRBJ1-2
CASSPQGGPNPDYTF
>TRBV7-6|TRBJ1-3
CASSFGRRSGNTIYF
>TRBV7-6|TRBJ2-1
CASSPFGGGNEQFF